One sample yielded the 11 T cell receptor beta chains listed below, sequenced in a study of early T cells in non-severe SARS-CoV-2 infection. TCRdb analysed the 5' RACE reads with MiXCR anew, one entry per CDR3 protein. Among 46,000 or so distinct CDR3 sequences listed, about 12% were seen once. Sequenced material: whole blood. The receptors derive from an adult who was a healthcare worker with PCR-confirmed SARS-CoV-2 infection or an uninfected control (not recorded which).

This clonotype was seen ten or more times. The chain uses TRBV7-7 and TRBJ2-5, with 9 bases that match TRBD2. V was clipped by 0 bases and J by 1 base; unmatched bases: 3. CDR1 and CDR2 (germline): SSHAT, FNYEAQ (reference sequence). The CDR3 spans 16 residues. The CDR3 spells CASSLAGAGGQETQYF. For the CDR3, the DNA is TGTGCCAGCAGCTTAGCAGGAGCGGGGGGCCAAGAGACCCAGTACTTC.

The chain couples TRBV12-3 or TRBV12-4 to TRBJ2-5; perhaps TRBD1 as D (5 bases). V lost 3 bases to trimming and J lost 5 bases, with 7 bases between them. The CDR3 length is 12 residues. CDR3 amino acids: CASSFHRETQYF. As DNA, the CDR3 is TGTGCCAGCAGTTTCCACAGGGAGACCCAGTACTTC.

The chain uses TRBV7-9 and TRBJ1-5; no clear D. CDR1 is SEHNR and CDR2 is FQNEAQ in the germline V gene (reference sequence). The CDR3 runs to 15 residues. Trimming removed 5 bases from V and 2 bases from J, with 13 bases in between. CDR3 in DNA: TGTGCCAGCAGCCTATACGGGGAAGGCAATCAGCCCCAGCATTTT. The encoded protein is CASSLYGEGNQPQHF.

This clonotype was detected only a few times. A read error is possible here, since a much larger clone lies one base away. This chain uses TRBV7-2 with TRBJ2-3; a weak D match, TRBD1 (6 bases). Germline values: CDR1 SGHTA, CDR2 FQGNSA. The V and J ends lost 5 bases and 8 bases respectively, with 26 bases between them. The CDR3 has 17 residues. DNA for the CDR3: TGTGCCAGCAGCCCTCAGACAGCAGCAGGGGTTTTGGTTACGCAGTATTTT. Translation: CASSPQTAAGVLVTQYF.

This rearrangement joins TRBV24-1 to TRBJ1-3; D unclear. The CDR3 extends over 13 amino acids. With 9 bases removed from V and 2 bases from J, the gap between germline ends came to 10 bases. Germline V CDR1 and CDR2: KGHDR, SFDVKD. In DNA form, the CDR3 reads TGTGCCACCGGGTCGGGAGCTGGAAACACCATATATTTT. Translation: CATGSGAGNTIYF.

This clonotype was picked up many times. This chain joins TRBV20-1 and TRBJ2-1; the D gene could be TRBD1 or TRBD2 (6 bases each). Trimming left V 3 bases short and J 2 bases short, with 11 bases between. The CDR3 loop spans 14 amino acids. The germline gives CDR1 DFQATT, CDR2 SNEGSKA (reference sequence). The CDR3 loop is CSASRGDPYNEQFF. CDR3 sequence (DNA): TGCAGTGCTAGTAGGGGGGACCCCTACAATGAGCAGTTCTTC.

The chain joins TRBV6-5 to TRBJ2-7, with TRBD1 matching over 9 bases. This CDR3 spans 14 amino acids. The junction had 7 bases not matched to a gene; V was cut back by 6 bases and J by 4 bases. Germline V gene data show CDR1 as MNHEY and CDR2 as SVGAGI. The CDR3 region is CASSPGTGRYEQYF. CDR3 in DNA: TGTGCCAGCAGCCCCGGGACAGGGCGTTACGAGCAGTACTTC.

The CDR3 DNA reads TGCAGCTCCAACCCGAACACTGAAGCTTTCTTT. Amino acids: CSSNPNTEAFF. The gene calls are TRBV29-1 and TRBJ1-1; D gene unclear. Germline CDR1 reads SQVTM; CDR2 reads ANQGSEA. Trimming shortened V by 8 bases and J by 1 base, and 8 bases separated the two germline ends. This CDR3 has 11 amino acids.

This clonotype has ten or more counts. CDR3 protein: CASSDSGTGGRGYTF. For the CDR3, the DNA is TGTGCCAGCAGTGACTCCGGGACAGGGGGCCGCGGCTACACCTTC. The chain is built from TRBV6-4 and TRBJ1-2, with TRBD1 matching 12 bases. Germline CDR1 is MRHNA and CDR2 is SNTAGT. With V trimmed by 0 bases and J by 8 bases, 4 bases remained unmatched. This CDR3 has 15 amino acids.

This clonotype was counted between two and nine times. The chain has TRBV4-1 and TRBJ2-1; TRBD1 matches at 8 bases. The V and J ends lost 5 bases and 5 bases, in that order; junction bases with no gene match: 11. CDR1 and CDR2 from the germline V gene are MGHRA and YSYEKL. This CDR3 comprises 16 residues. CDR3 amino acids: CASSSDRATRHNEQFF. CDR3 DNA sequence: TGCGCCAGCAGCTCGGACAGGGCCACCCGGCACAATGAGCAGTTCTTC.

Ten or more counts support this clonotype. The chain carries TRBV11-2 and TRBJ2-1; D is ambiguous. The CDR3 extends over 13 amino acids. V dropped 2 bases and J dropped 10 bases, with 12 bases sitting between them. Germline values: CDR1 SGHAT, CDR2 FQNNGV. CDR3 sequence: CASSLRPIEEQFF. DNA of the CDR3: TGTGCCAGCAGCTTACGGCCTATCGAGGAGCAGTTCTTC.